These T cell receptor beta chains were read from a single sample in a study of beta chain features in type 1 diabetes. Method: immunoSEQ multiplex PCR; TCRdb's copy keeps in-frame clones and lacks some. The data hold 600,000 to 650,000 clones, with roughly a sixth observed a single time. The sequenced material came from naive CD4+ T cells from blood. Receptor source: a man aged 18 to 35 in good health. Both conserved end residues are part of each CDR3. D genes are given only for firm matches. Expanded clones are given a class, and other clones once, few, many or no size at all.

clone_size	j_call	d_call	v_call	cdr3_aa	cdr3_nt
few	TRBJ1-5	TRBD1	TRBV29-1	CSVGTGNQPQHF	TGCAGCGTAGGGACAGGAAATCAGCCCCAGCATTTT
NA	TRBJ2-1	NA	TRBV7-9	CASSLAGPQQTNEQFF	TGTGCCAGCAGCTTGGCCGGGCCCCAGCAGACGAATGAGCAGTTCTTC
few	TRBJ2-3	TRBD2	TRBV4-1	CASSQAATSGSTDTQYF	TGCGCCAGCAGCCAAGCCGCGACTAGCGGTAGCACAGATACGCAGTATTTT
NA	TRBJ2-7	TRBD1	TRBV5-1	CASSSTGGRGYEQYF	TGCGCCAGCAGCTCAACAGGGGGAAGGGGCTACGAGCAGTACTTC
few	TRBJ2-7	TRBD2	TRBV6-5	CASSYSGTSPWEQYF	TGTGCCAGCAGTTACTCCGGGACTAGCCCTTGGGAGCAGTACTTC
NA	TRBJ2-5	NA	TRBV6-6	CASGGHDQETQYF	TGTGCCAGCGGCGGACACGACCAAGAGACCCAGTACTTC
NA	TRBJ2-3	TRBD2	TRBV7-2	CASSRTLLTSGRTDTQYF	TGTGCCAGCAGCCGAACCCTCCTGACTAGCGGGAGGACAGATACGCAGTATTTT
few	TRBJ2-7	NA	TRBV7-2	CASSLRPYEQYF	TGTGCCAGCAGCTTACGACCCTACGAGCAGTACTTC
NA	TRBJ1-2	NA	TRBV5-4	CASKGGRQAYGYTF	TGTGCCAGCAAAGGTGGCCGTCAGGCCTATGGCTACACCTTC
few	TRBJ2-5	NA	TRBV18	CASSKAQQETQYF	TGTGCCAGCTCAAAAGCGCAACAAGAGACCCAGTACTTC
NA	TRBJ2-2	NA	TRBV25-1	CATSGQRGTTGELFF	TGTGCCACCTCCGGACAGCGTGGAACCACCGGGGAGCTGTTTTTT
NA	TRBJ2-3	NA	TRBV5-1	CASSLAGPWGTDTQYF	TGCGCCAGCAGCTTGGCGGGCCCCTGGGGCACAGATACGCAGTATTTT
NA	TRBJ2-7	NA	TRBV7-2	CASSPGGGLRLEQYF	TGTGCCAGCAGCCCCGGAGGGGGGCTTCGACTCGAGCAGTACTTC
few	TRBJ2-7	NA	TRBV28	CASSLSRDRRRYEQYF	TGTGCCAGCAGTTTATCGCGAGACAGAAGACGCTACGAGCAGTACTTC
few	TRBJ2-3	TRBD2	TRBV2	CASSQGLAGEADTQYF	TGTGCCAGCAGTCAGGGACTAGCGGGAGAGGCAGATACGCAGTATTTT
NA	TRBJ1-2	NA	TRBV7-2	CASSGFQTYGYTF	TGTGCCAGCAGCGGATTTCAAACTTATGGCTACACCTTC
NA	TRBJ2-7	NA	TRBV4-3	CASSQDGAVTSYEQYF	TGCGCCAGCAGCCAAGATGGGGCGGTTACCTCCTACGAGCAGTACTTC
NA	TRBJ2-1	NA	TRBV7-2	CASSLAASNNEQFF	TGTGCCAGCAGCTTAGCGGCCAGTAACAATGAGCAGTTCTTC
few	TRBJ2-1	NA	TRBV5-4	CASSLPRGTYNEQFF	TGTGCCAGCAGCTTGCCCAGGGGAACCTACAATGAGCAGTTCTTC
NA	TRBJ2-7	TRBD1	TRBV4-1	CASSQGGTGRPYEQYF	TGCGCCAGCAGCCAAGGGGGGACAGGTCGCCCCTACGAGCAGTACTTC
NA	TRBJ1-2	TRBD1	TRBV27	CASSPDRGGGGYTF	TGTGCCAGCAGTCCGGACAGGGGAGGAGGTGGCTACACCTTC
few	TRBJ1-3	NA	TRBV4-3	CASSQLYGDSGNTIYF	TGCGCCAGCAGCCAATTATACGGTGACTCTGGAAACACCATATATTTT